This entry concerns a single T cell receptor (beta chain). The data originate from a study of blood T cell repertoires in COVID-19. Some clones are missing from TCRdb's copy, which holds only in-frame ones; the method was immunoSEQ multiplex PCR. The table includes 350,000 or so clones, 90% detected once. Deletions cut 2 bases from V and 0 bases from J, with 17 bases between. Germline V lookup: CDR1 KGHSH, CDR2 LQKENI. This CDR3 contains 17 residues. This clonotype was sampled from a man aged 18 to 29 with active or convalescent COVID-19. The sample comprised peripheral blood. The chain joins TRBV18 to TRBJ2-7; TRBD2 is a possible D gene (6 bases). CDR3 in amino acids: CASSPTTGLLYSYEQYF. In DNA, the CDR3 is TGTGCCAGCTCACCAACTACGGGACTTCTCTACTCCTACGAGCAGTACTTC.